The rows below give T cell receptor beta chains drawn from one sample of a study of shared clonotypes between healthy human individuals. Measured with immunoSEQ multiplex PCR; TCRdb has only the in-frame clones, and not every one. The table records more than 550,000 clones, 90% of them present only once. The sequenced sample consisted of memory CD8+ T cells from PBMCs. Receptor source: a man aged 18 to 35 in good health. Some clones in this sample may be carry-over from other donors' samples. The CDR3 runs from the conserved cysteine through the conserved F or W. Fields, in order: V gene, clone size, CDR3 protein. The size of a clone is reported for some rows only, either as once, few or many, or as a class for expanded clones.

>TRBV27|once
CASSPDRVPDEQFF
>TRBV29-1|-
CSADGAENTGELFF
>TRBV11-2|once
CASSLSRTGNTEAFF
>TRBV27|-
CASSFPGPRGAGELFF
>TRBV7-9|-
CASSSFTVLRTEAFF
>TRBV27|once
CASSSRDVASPDTQYF
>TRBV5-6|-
CASSLASAGESDNEQFF
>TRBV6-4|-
CASEGRRDRFYEQYF
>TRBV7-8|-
CASSLVGVAYEQYF
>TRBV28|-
CASSLEGLGYGYTF
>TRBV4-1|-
CASSQPRGVRNTIYF
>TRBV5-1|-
CASSYSGGGETQYF
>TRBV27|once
CASSFISSYEQYF
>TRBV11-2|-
CASSAPGLAGYNEQFF
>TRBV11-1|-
CASSHERDYEQYF
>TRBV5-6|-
CASSLAGWGAGNEKLFF
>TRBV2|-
CASSLGLAGGPGEQYF
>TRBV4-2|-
CASSQEWTSGMGLDTQYF
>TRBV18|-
CASSPNRGSGTNTGELFF
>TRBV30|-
CAWSLVGLRDEQFF
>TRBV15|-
CATSSMGQGLSTRNTGELFF
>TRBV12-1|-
CASSSVDHSQETQYF
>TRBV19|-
CASSIRSSSGNTIYF
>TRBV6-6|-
CASTEAGGGYGYTF
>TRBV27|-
CASSLGGKDGYTF
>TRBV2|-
CASSVGRTVGNQPQHF
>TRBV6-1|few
CASSEVLGYGYTF